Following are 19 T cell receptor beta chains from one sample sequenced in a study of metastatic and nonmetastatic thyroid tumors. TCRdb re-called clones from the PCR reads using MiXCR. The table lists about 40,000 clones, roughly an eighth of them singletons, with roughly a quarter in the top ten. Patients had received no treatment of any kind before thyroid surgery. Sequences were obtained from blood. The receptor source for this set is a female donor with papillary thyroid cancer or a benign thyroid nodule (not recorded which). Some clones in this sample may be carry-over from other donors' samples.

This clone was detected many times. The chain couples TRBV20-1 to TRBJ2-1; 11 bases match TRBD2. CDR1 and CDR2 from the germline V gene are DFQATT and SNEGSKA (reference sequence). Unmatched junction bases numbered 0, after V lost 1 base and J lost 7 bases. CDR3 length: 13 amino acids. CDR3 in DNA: TGCAGTGCTAGAGTAGCGGGAGGGAATGAGCAGTTCTTC. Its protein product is CSARVAGGNEQFF.

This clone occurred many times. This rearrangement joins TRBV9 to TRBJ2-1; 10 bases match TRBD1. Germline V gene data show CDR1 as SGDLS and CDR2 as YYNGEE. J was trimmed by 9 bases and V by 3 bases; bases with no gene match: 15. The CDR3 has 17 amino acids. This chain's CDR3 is CASSARAQTGGGGEQFF. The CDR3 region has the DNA TGTGCCAGCAGCGCGAGGGCCCAGACAGGGGGCGGCGGTGAGCAGTTCTTC.

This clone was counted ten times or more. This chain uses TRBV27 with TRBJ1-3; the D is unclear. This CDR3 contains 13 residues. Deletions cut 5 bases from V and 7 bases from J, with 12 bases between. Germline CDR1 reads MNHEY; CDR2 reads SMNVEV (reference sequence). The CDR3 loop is CASSSHRDNTIYF. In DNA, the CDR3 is TGTGCCAGCAGTAGCCACCGGGATAACACCATATATTTT.

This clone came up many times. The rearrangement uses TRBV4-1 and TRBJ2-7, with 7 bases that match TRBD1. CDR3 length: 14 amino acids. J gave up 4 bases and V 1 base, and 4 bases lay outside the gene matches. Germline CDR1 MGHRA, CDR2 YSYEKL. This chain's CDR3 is CASSQGQGDYEQYF. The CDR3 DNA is TGCGCCAGCAGCCAAGGGCAGGGGGATTACGAGCAGTACTTC.

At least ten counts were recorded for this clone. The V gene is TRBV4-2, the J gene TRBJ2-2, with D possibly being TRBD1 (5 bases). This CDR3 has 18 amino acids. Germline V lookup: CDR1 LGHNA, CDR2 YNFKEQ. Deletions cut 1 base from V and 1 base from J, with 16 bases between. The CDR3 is CASSQGYGWQGNTGELFF. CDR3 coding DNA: TGTGCCAGCAGCCAAGGTTATGGGTGGCAGGGGAACACCGGGGAGCTGTTTTTT.

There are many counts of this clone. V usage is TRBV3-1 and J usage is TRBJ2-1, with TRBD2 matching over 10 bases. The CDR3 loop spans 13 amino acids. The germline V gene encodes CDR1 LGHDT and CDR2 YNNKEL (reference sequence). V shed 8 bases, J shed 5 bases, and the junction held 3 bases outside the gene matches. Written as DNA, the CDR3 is TGTGCCAGCTTGCTAGCGGGAGACAATGAGCAGTTCTTC. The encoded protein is CASLLAGDNEQFF.

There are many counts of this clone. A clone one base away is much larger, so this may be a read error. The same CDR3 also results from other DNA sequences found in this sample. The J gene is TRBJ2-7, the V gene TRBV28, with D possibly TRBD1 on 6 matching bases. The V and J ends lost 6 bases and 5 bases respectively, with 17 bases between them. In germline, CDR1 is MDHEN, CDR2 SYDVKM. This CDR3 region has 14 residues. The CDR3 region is CASSQGAQGDEQYF. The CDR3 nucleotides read TGTGCCAGCAGCCAAGGCGCACAGGGCGACGAGCAGTACTTC.

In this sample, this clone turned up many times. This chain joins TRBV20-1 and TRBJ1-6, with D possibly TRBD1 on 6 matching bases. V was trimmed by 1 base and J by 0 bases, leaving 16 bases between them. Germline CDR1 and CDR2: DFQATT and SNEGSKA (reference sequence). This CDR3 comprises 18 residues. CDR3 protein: CSARAWGQASSYNSPLHF. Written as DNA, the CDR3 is TGCAGTGCTAGAGCCTGGGGGCAGGCCAGCTCCTATAATTCACCCCTCCACTTT.

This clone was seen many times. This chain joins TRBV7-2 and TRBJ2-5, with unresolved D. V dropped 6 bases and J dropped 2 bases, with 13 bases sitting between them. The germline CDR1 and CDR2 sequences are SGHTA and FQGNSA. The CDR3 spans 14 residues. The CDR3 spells CASSQGWGQETQYF. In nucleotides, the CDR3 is TGTGCCAGCAGTCAAGGGTGGGGTCAAGAGACCCAGTACTTC.

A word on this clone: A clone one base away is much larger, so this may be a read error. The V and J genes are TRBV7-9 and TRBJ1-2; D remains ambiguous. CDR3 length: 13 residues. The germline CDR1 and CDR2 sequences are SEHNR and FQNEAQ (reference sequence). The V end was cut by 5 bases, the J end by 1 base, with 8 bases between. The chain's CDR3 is CASSRDDNYGYTF. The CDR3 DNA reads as TGTGCCAGCAGCCGAGATGATAACTATGGCTACACCTTC. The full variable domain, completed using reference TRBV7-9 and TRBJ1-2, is DTGVSQNPRHKITKRGQNVTFRCDPISEHNRLYWYRQTLGQGPEFLTYFQNEAQLEKSRLLSDRFSAERPKGSFSTLEIQRTEQGDSAMYLCASSRDDNYGYTFGSGTRLTVV.

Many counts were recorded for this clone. This chain's CDR3 is CASSLVGASEYSHTQYF. The CDR3, as DNA: TGCGCCAGCAGCTTGGTGGGGGCTAGCGAATACTCCCATACGCAGTATTTT. The gene calls are TRBV5-1 and TRBJ2-3; TRBD1 or TRBD2 may be the D gene (6 bases each). V gave up 0 bases and J gave up 7 bases, with 21 bases separating them. The CDR3 contains 17 residues. Germline V gives CDR1 SGHRS, CDR2 YFSETQ.

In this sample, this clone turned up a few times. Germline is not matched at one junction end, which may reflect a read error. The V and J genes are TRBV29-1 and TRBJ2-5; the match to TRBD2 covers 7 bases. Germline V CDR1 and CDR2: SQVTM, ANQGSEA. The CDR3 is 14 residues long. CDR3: CSVEGTSAQDTQYF. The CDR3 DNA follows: TGCAGCGTCGAAGGTACTAGCGCTCAAGATACCCAGTACTTC. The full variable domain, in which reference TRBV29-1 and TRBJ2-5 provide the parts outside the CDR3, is SAVISQKPSRDICQRGTSLTIQCQVDSQVTMMFWYRQQPGQSLTLIATANQGSEATYESGFVIDKFPISRPNLTFSTLTVSNMSPEDSSIYLCSVEGTSAQDTQYFGPGTRLLVL.

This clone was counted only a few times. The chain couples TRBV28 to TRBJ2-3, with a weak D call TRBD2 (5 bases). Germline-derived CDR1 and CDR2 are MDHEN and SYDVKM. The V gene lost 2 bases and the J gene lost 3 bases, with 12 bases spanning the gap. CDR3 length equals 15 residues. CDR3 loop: CASSLSGLVTDTQYF. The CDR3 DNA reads TGTGCCAGCAGTTTAAGCGGCTTGGTGACAGATACGCAGTATTTT. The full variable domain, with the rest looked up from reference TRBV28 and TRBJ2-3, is DVKVTQSSRYLVKRTGEKVFLECVQDMDHENMFWYRQDPGLGLRLIYFSYDVKMKEKGDIPEGYSVSREKKERFSLILESASTNQTSMYLCASSLSGLVTDTQYFGPGTRLTVL.

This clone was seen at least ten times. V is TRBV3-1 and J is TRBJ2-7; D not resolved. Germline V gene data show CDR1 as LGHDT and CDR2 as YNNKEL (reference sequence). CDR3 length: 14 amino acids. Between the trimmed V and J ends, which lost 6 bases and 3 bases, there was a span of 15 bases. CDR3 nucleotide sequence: TGTGCCAGCAGTCTTATTAATGGGAACTACGAGCAGTACTTC. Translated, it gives CASSLINGNYEQYF.

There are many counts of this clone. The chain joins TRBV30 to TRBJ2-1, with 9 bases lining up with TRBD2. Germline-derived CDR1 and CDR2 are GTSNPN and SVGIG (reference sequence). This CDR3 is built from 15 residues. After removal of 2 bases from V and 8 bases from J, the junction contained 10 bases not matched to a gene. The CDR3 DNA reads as TGTGCCTGGAGTTCGGGAGGACTAGCGAGCCATGAGCAGTTCTTC. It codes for CAWSSGGLASHEQFF.

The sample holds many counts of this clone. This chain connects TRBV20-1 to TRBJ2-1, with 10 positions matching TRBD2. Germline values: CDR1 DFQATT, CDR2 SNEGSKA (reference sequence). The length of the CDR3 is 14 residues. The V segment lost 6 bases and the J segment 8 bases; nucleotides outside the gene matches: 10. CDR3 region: CSAPGASGSYEQFF. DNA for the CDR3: TGCAGTGCGCCGGGGGCTAGCGGGAGCTATGAGCAGTTCTTC.

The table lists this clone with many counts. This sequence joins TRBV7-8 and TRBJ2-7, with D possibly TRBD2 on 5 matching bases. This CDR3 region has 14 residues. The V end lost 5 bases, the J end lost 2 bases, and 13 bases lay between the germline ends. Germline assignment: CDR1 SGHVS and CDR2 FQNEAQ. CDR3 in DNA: TGTGCCAGCAGCCGGAGGTCAACCACCTACGAGCAGTACTTC. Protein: CASSRRSTTYEQYF. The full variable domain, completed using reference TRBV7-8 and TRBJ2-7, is GAGVSQSPRYKVAKRGQDVALRCDPISGHVSLFWYQQALGQGPEFLTYFQNEAQLDKSGLPSDRFFAERPEGSVSTLKIQRTQQEDSAVYLCASSRRSTTYEQYFGPGTRLTVT.

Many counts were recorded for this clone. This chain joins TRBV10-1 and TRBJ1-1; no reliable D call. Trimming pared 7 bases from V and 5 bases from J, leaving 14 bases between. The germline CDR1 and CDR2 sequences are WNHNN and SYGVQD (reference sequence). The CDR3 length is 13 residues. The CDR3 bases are TGCGCCAGCAAAAAAAACCAGAAAACTGAAGCTTTCTTT. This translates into CASKKNQKTEAFF.

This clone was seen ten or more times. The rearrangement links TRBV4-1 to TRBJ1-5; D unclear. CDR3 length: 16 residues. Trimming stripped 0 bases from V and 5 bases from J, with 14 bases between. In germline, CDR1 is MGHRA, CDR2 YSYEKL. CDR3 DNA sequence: TGCGCCAGCAGCCAAGATACGGCAGGAACGGATCAGCCCCAGCATTTT. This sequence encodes CASSQDTAGTDQPQHF.